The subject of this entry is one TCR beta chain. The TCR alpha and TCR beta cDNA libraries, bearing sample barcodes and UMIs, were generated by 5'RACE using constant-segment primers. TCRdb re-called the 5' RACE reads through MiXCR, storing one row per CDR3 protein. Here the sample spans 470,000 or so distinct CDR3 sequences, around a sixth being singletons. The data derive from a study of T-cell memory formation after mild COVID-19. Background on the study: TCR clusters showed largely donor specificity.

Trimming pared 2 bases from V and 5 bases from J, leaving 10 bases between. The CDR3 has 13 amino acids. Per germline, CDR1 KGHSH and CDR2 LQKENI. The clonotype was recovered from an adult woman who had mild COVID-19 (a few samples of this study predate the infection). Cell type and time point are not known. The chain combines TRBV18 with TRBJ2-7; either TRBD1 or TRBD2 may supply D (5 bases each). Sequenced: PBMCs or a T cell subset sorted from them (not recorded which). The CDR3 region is CASSPFGTHEQYF. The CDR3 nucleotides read TGTGCCAGCTCACCATTTGGGACCCACGAGCAGTACTTC.